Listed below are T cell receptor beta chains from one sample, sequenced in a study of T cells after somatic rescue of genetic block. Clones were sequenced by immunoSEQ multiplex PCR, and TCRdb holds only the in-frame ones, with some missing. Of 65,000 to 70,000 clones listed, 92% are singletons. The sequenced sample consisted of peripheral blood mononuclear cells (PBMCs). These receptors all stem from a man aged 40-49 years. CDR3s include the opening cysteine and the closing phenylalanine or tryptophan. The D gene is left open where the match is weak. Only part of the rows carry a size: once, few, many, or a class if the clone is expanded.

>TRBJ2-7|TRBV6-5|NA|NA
TGTGCCAGCAGTTACGGCCCAAGCTCCTACGAGCAGTACTTC
CASSYGPSSYEQYF
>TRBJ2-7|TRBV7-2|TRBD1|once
TGTGCCAGCAGCCCAACGACAGGGGGGTACGAGCAGTACTTC
CASSPTTGGYEQYF
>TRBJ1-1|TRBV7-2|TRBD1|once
TGTGCCAGCAGCTTTTACCGGGACAGGGAATACCTCCTTGAAGCTTTCTTT
CASSFYRDREYLLEAFF
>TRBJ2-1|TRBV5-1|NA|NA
TGCGCCAGCAGCCGAGCGGGGACAAACTACAATGAGCAGTTCTTC
CASSRAGTNYNEQFF
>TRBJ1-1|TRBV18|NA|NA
TGTGCCAGCACAGTAGGCATGAACACTGAAGCTTTCTTT
CASTVGMNTEAFF
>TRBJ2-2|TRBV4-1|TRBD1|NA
TGCGCCAGCAGCCCCGGGGCAGGGGGCGCGAGGACCGGGGAGCTGTTTTTT
CASSPGAGGARTGELFF
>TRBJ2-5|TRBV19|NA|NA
TGTGCCAGTACAGGGCCACAGGGGACCCAGTACTTC
CASTGPQGTQYF
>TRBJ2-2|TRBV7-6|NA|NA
TGTGCCAGCAGCTTAGGTTCCGGGCCCAACACCGGGGAGCTGTTTTTT
CASSLGSGPNTGELFF
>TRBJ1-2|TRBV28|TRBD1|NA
TGTGCCAGCAGTTTATCAAGTTGGGGACAGTCGTCCTATGGCTACACCTTC
CASSLSSWGQSSYGYTF
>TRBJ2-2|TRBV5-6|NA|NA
TGTGCCAGCAGCTTGTTAGCAGGGCCCGGGGAGCTGTTTTTT
CASSLLAGPGELFF
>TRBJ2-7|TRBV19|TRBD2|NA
TGTGCCAGTAGTGCGGCGGGAGGGAATTACGAGCAGTACTTC
CASSAAGGNYEQYF
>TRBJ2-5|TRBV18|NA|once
TGTGCCAGCTCACCAAGACAGCTATCCCCCCAAGAGACCCAGTACTTC
CASSPRQLSPQETQYF
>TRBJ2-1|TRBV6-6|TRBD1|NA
TGTGCCAGCAGACGGGACAGGGCCACCTACAATGAGCAGTTCTTC
CASRRDRATYNEQFF
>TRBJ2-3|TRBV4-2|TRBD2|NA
TGTGCCAGCAGCCAGGGCCACCTCGGAGCGGGAGGGGAAGATACGCAGTATTTT
CASSQGHLGAGGEDTQYF
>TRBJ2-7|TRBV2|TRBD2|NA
TGTGCCAGCGGCAAGGCGGGAGGGCCTTACGAGCAGTACTTC
CASGKAGGPYEQYF
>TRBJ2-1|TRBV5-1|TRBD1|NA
TGCGCCAGCAGCGGCCGGGACAGGGGGCGCGACGAGCAGTTCTTC
CASSGRDRGRDEQFF